What follows is one T cell receptor (beta chain) and its context. No antigen is known for it. The V end lost 2 bases, the J end lost 0 bases, and 12 bases lay between the germline ends. Germline V CDR1 and CDR2: SGHRS, YFSETQ. This CDR3 has 15 amino acids. TCRdb redid the calling of the 5' RACE reads with MiXCR, one entry per CDR3 protein. The sample lists 150,000 to 200,000 distinct CDR3 sequences; around 8.9% were seen once. The sample is drawn from a study of CD8 T cells in ankylosing spondylitis. Whole-study findings and limits: For ankylosing spondylitis blood, a TCR beta motif of under 10 highly homologous variants appeared characteristic. According to the report, clones linked to the disease were significantly enriched in matched synovial fluid samples taken from ankylosing spondylitis patients.

This TCR derives from a female donor with ankylosing spondylitis or in good health (not recorded which). Sequenced: blood, either unsorted or a sorted T cell fraction (not recorded which). The chain is built from TRBV5-1 and TRBJ2-7; D gene uncertain. The CDR3 coding sequence is TGCGCCAGCAGCTTAAAAACCCCGGGCTCCTACGAGCAGTACTTC. Amino acid sequence: CASSLKTPGSYEQYF.